Below are 21 T cell receptor beta chains sequenced from a single sample in a study of Graves' ophthalmopathy and Graves' hyperthyroidism listed by TCRdb under 2018. For sequencing, an Illumina HiSeq 2000 was employed. TCR beta CDR3 regions were amplified from RNA transcripts for repertoire sequencing. The first round was an RT-PCR using HTBI primers with the Qiagen OneStep RT-PCR kit, and this first round was followed by a second-round multiplex PCR, then size selection and purification. In-frame beta chains were kept once TCRdb had trimmed the public reads at Q25 with fastp and called clones with MiXCR. Each CDR3 protein gets just one entry, which takes the most common genes and DNA from the rows behind it. This sample gives more than 300,000 distinct CDR3 sequences in total; 15% of them show up just once. The ten most abundant clones make up around 6.6% of the sample. Sequencing used peripheral blood. These receptors were taken from a young woman with stable Graves' hyperthyroidism. Donor details come from another sample of the same person, matched by shared clones.

This clonotype was seen at least ten times. This chain links TRBV27 with TRBJ1-6; D unresolved. V was pared by 6 bases and J by 1 base, with 16 bases between. The CDR3 is made up of 17 amino acids. From germline, CDR1 is MNHEY and CDR2 SMNVEV (reference sequence). The CDR3 here is CASSLRRERSYNSPLHF. DNA for the CDR3: TGTGCCAGCAGCCTACGGCGGGAGAGGTCCTATAATTCACCCCTCCACTTT.

At least ten counts were recorded for this clonotype. The chain employs TRBV12-3 or TRBV12-4 and TRBJ1-1; D gene uncertain. V was cut by 3 bases and J by 6 bases, with 11 bases left in between. The CDR3 loop spans 13 amino acids. The CDR3 loop reads CASSFRVLPEAFF. CDR3 DNA sequence: TGTGCCAGCAGTTTTAGGGTTCTTCCTGAAGCTTTCTTT.

V and J are TRBV19 and TRBJ2-2, with TRBD1 as a possible D gene (6 bases). Germline V CDR1 and CDR2: LNHDA, SQIVND (reference sequence). V was shortened by 5 bases and J by 7 bases, with 17 bases between the two germline ends. The CDR3 covers 15 residues. Here the CDR3 DNA reads TGTGCCAGTAGTCCGCCAGGGGCCCGGATCGGGGAGCTGTTTTTT. Translated: CASSPPGARIGELFF.

This clonotype was seen repeatedly, ten times or more. A junction boundary mismatches the germline segment, possibly from a read error. The genes are TRBV20-1 and TRBJ1-1; D possibly corresponds to TRBD1 (6 bases). Germline values: CDR1 DFQATT, CDR2 SNEGSKA (reference sequence). CDR3 length equals 13 residues. DNA for the CDR3: TGCAGTGCTGAGGGACATTTAGTGACTGAAGCTTCCTTT. This translates into CSAEGHLVTEASF.

V usage is TRBV7-8 and J usage is TRBJ1-3; D call uncertain. The CDR3 sequence is 16 residues long. CDR1 SGHVS and CDR2 FQNEAQ come from the germline V gene. V lost 2 bases, J lost 0 bases, and 11 bases lay in between. The CDR3 DNA follows: TGTGCCAGCAGCTTACTGGTAGAGTTCTCTGGAAACACCATATATTTT. Protein: CASSLLVEFSGNTIYF.

This clonotype was seen at least ten times. This sequence joins TRBV19 and TRBJ2-7; a possible D gene is TRBD2 (5 bases). V gave up 7 bases and J gave up 2 bases, with 18 bases separating them. This CDR3 region has 15 residues. CDR1 and CDR2 (germline): LNHDA, SQIVND (reference sequence). CDR3 coding DNA: TGTGCCAGTACGGCAGGTTCTGAGGGAACCTACGAGCAGTACTTC. Its protein is CASTAGSEGTYEQYF. Looking up the rest from reference TRBV19 and TRBJ2-7 gives the full variable domain: DGGITQSPKYLFRKEGQNVTLSCEQNLNHDAMYWYRQDPGQGLRLIYYSQIVNDFQKGDIAEGYSVSREKKESFPLTVTSAQKNPTAFYLCASTAGSEGTYEQYFGPGTRLTVT.

There are many counts of this clonotype. V usage is TRBV29-1 and J usage is TRBJ1-2; D is undetermined. Per germline, CDR1 SQVTM and CDR2 ANQGSEA. The ends were cut back, 0 bases at V and 4 bases at J, with 3 bases in the middle. The CDR3 is 11 residues long. CDR3 in amino acids: CSVEDRYGYTF. For the CDR3, the DNA is TGCAGCGTTGAAGACCGCTATGGCTACACCTTC.

This clonotype was counted only a few times. The chain is built from TRBV19 and TRBJ1-5; D gene ambiguous. The V end lost 6 bases, the J end lost 7 bases, and 13 bases lay between the germline ends. The CDR3 spans 13 residues. The germline V gene encodes CDR1 LNHDA and CDR2 SQIVND (reference sequence). CDR3 sequence (DNA): TGTGCCAGTAGCATCGCTACGGGCCAGCCCCAGCATTTT. The encoded protein is CASSIATGQPQHF.

This clonotype was counted ten times or more. This sequence joins TRBV7-8 and TRBJ1-2; possible D gene TRBD1, 5 bases. The CDR3 covers 16 residues. Germline CDR1 and CDR2: SGHVS and FQNEAQ. Trimming took 3 bases from V and 8 from J, leaving 22 bases between them. CDR3 loop: CASSFTLQGQGSGYTF. CDR3 in DNA: TGTGCCAGCAGCTTCACACTACAAGGGCAGGGAAGCGGCTACACCTTC.

This clonotype showed up many times. This CDR3 is CASSPSWSETQYF. CDR3 coding DNA: TGTGCCAGCAGCCCGAGCTGGTCAGAGACCCAGTACTTC. The genes are TRBV11-2 and TRBJ2-5; D is undetermined. This CDR3 has 13 residues. V lost 5 bases and J lost 4, with 11 bases in between. In germline, CDR1 is SGHAT, CDR2 FQNNGV.

This clonotype was observed at least ten times. The chain uses TRBV2 and TRBJ1-2, with D maybe TRBD1 (5 bases). The CDR3 length is 12 residues. Germline CDR1 reads SNHLY; CDR2 reads FYNNEI. V lost 6 bases, J lost 8 bases, and 13 bases lay in between. The CDR3 nucleotides read TGTGCCAGCAGCGACAACTGGGGCGGCTACACCTTC. Its protein is CASSDNWGGYTF. Filled out from reference TRBV2 and TRBJ1-2, the complete variable domain reads EPEVTQTPSHQVTQMGQEVILRCVPISNHLYFYWYRQILGQKVEFLVSFYNNEISEKSEIFDDQFSVERPDGSNFTLKIRSTKLEDSAMYFCASSDNWGGYTFGSGTRLTVV.

V usage is TRBV6-2 or TRBV6-3 and J usage is TRBJ1-1; 9 nucleotides agree with TRBD1. The CDR3 covers 18 residues. Germline assignment: CDR1 MNHEY and CDR2 SVGEGT. The ends lost 6 bases at V and 3 bases at J; junction bases unmatched: 17. DNA of the CDR3: TGTGCCAGCAGCAAACCCGGGACAGGGAATGATTGGGACACTGAAGCTTTCTTT. Protein: CASSKPGTGNDWDTEAFF.

The sample holds many counts of this clonotype. The V and J genes are TRBV6-5 and TRBJ1-2; D uncertain. Germline V lookup: CDR1 MNHEY, CDR2 SVGAGI. V was trimmed by 3 bases and J by 6 bases, leaving 14 bases between them. CDR3 length equals 14 residues. The CDR3, as DNA: TGTGCCAGCAGTTATACTCGACGGCTAGATGGCTACACCTTC. Residues: CASSYTRRLDGYTF.

V and J are TRBV18 and TRBJ1-5, with D uncertain. Trimming took 4 bases from V and 2 from J, leaving 9 bases between them. The germline CDR1 and CDR2 sequences are KGHSH and LQKENI. This CDR3 has 14 residues. The CDR3 region has the DNA TGTGCCAGCTCACAAGCCACCCGCAATCAGCCCCAGCATTTT. Protein product: CASSQATRNQPQHF.

About this clonotype itself: Relative to the germline gene, one junction end is altered; a read error may explain this. DNA for the CDR3: TGTGCCAGCAGTCCCGTACAGAGGTACGATCAGTACTTC. This gives the protein CASSPVQRYDQYF. The chain is built from TRBV12-3 or TRBV12-4 and TRBJ2-7; D uncertain. This CDR3 is 13 amino acids long.

This clonotype was recorded at least ten times. The rearrangement uses TRBV11-1 and TRBJ2-2, with 13 positions matching TRBD2. Trimming cost V 5 bases and J 5 bases; bases outside gene matches: 5. This CDR3 is 16 amino acids long. The germline CDR1 and CDR2 sequences are SGHAT and FQDESV (reference sequence). The CDR3 coding sequence is TGTGCCAGCAGCCCCGGGACTAGCGGGGTGACCGGGGAGCTGTTTTTT. Translated, it gives CASSPGTSGVTGELFF.

This clonotype was detected ten times or more. The chain uses TRBV24-1 and TRBJ2-2; D is perhaps TRBD1 or TRBD2 (5 bases each). Trimming took off 3 bases at V and 5 bases at J, with 15 bases between the two ends. The CDR3 runs 16 residues. Germline V gives CDR1 KGHDR, CDR2 SFDVKD. This CDR3 is CATSDRDPLKTGELFF. The CDR3, as DNA: TGTGCCACCAGTGATAGGGACCCACTCAAGACCGGGGAGCTGTTTTTT.

This clonotype was seen ten or more times. This rearrangement joins TRBV29-1 to TRBJ1-1, with no clear D. CDR3 length: 15 amino acids. Germline lookup yields CDR1 SQVTM and CDR2 ANQGSEA. Trimming cost V 4 bases and J 2 bases, with 17 bases left between them. CDR3 sequence: CSVVPRVSLNTEAFF. The CDR3 DNA reads as TGCAGCGTTGTGCCGAGGGTCAGCCTAAACACTGAAGCTTTCTTT.

This clonotype was counted many times. This chain uses TRBV14 with TRBJ1-2; TRBD1 matches at 9 bases. CDR1 is SGHDN, CDR2 FVKESK, per germline. Unmatched junction bases numbered 6, after V lost 2 bases and J lost 5 bases. This CDR3 is 15 amino acids long. This chain's CDR3 is CASSQRQGVTYGYTF. The CDR3 coding sequence is TGTGCCAGCAGCCAAAGACAGGGGGTAACGTATGGCTACACCTTC.

This chain joins TRBV10-2 and TRBJ2-7; 9 nucleotides align to TRBD2. The CDR3 covers 14 residues. V lost 6 bases and J lost 2; bases outside the gene matches: 5. Per the germline V gene, CDR1 is WSHSY and CDR2 is SAAADI. CDR3 amino acids: CASRLAGDPYEQYF. Written as DNA, the CDR3 is TGCGCCAGCAGATTAGCGGGGGATCCCTACGAGCAGTACTTC.

This clonotype has a count of ten or more. The rearrangement joins TRBV10-3 to TRBJ2-5; D possibly corresponds to TRBD2 (6 bases). V lost 6 bases, J lost 2 bases, and 25 bases lay in between. The germline CDR1 and CDR2 sequences are ENHRY and SYGVKD. The CDR3 is 18 amino acids. CDR3 nucleotides: TGTGCCATCAGCGTACGGGGGTTAGCTACCTTCGATCAAGAGACCCAGTACTTC. Its translation: CAISVRGLATFDQETQYF.